This T cell receptor (beta chain) was obtained from a study of blood T cells in healthy people across ages. A second PCR, run for about 7 to 11 cycles, used a sample-barcoded 5' primer plus a J-beta primer mix. TCRdb redid the calling of the 5' RACE reads with MiXCR, one entry per CDR3 protein. This table holds approximately 1,100,000 distinct CDR3 sequences, 45% found once. As for this clonotype: Antigen unknown. At one end the junction does not follow the germline gene, possibly because of a read error.

Study-wide results and caveats: As age increased, TCR beta diversity per million T cells fell in a roughly linear fashion. Diversity estimates from one million T cells were considered underestimates. The study found more naive CD4+ cells and higher diversity in long-lived than aged donors.

Germline values: CDR1 SGHRS, CDR2 YFSETQ. The CDR3 spans 15 residues. The material sequenced was blood. V gene TRBV5-1 combines with J gene TRBJ2-3, with TRBD2 matching 7 bases. The TCR sequence derives from a woman aged 55-70 years in good health. The CDR3 DNA is TGCGCCAGCAACTTGGACGGGAGGTTCGCAGATACGCAGTATTTT. Translation gives CASNLDGRFADTQYF.